This T cell receptor (beta chain) appears in the sequencing data of a study of T-cell memory formation after mild COVID-19. Looking at the study overall: TCR clustering was largely donor specific.

Study results and limitations: Clones which contracted sat mainly in CM and EM if CD4+, and in EMRA if CD8+. CD4/CD8 balance held among clones contracting day 15 to 85, and later expanders leaned CD4+.

This clonotype occurred a few times. The target antigen is unknown. The V end lost 5 bases, the J end lost 2 bases, and 9 bases lay between the germline ends. Germline CDR1 and CDR2: MNHNS and SASEGT. This CDR3 is built from 14 residues. TCRdb redid the calling of the 5' RACE reads with MiXCR, one entry per CDR3 protein. The sample shows about 130,000 distinct CDR3 sequences, 15% to 20% of them seen only once. Material for sequencing was PBMCs or a T cell subset sorted from them (not recorded which). This sequence originates from a man younger than 35 who had mild COVID-19 (a few samples of this study predate the infection). Cell type and time point are not known. The genes are TRBV6-1 and TRBJ2-2; a weak D match, TRBD1 (6 bases). The CDR3 nucleotides read TGTGCCAGCAGTTCACAGGGAAACACCGGGGAGCTGTTTTTT. Protein: CASSSQGNTGELFF.